What follows describes a single TCR beta chain. Its target is not known. Some clones are missing from TCRdb's copy, which holds only in-frame ones; the method was immunoSEQ multiplex PCR. The sample includes approximately 26,000 clones, more than 75% of them seen just once. This record belongs to a study of graft-versus-host responses after intestinal transplantation. Study-wide context: Grafts were multivisceral, liver-intestinal, or isolated intestinal. Recipients uniformly received anti-thymocyte globulin induction, followed by tacrolimus and steroids for roughly three years.

The CDR3 spans 17 residues. Per the germline V gene, CDR1 is SGHAT and CDR2 is FQNNGV. V lost 3 bases, J lost 0 bases, and 10 bases stayed unmatched. Study-wide findings and caveats: Early after transplant, HvG clones declined as circulating GvH clones peaked.

Sequenced here: unstimulated CD4+ T cells sorted from spleen or lymph node cells, sampled before intestinal transplant. The chain recombines TRBV11-2 with TRBJ1-1; 7 bases line up with TRBD1. The receptor's source is a human donor who received an intestinal transplant. The CDR3 DNA sequence: TGTGCCAGCAGCTTGGGGGACAGATCTTTCTTGAACACTGAAGCTTTCTTT. Protein: CASSLGDRSFLNTEAFF.